Presented here are 20 T cell receptor beta chains from one specimen sequenced in a study of T cell repertoires in cytomegalovirus infection. No antigen has been identified for these receptors. MiXCR, run by TCRdb on the reads, gives a single entry per CDR3 protein. The table includes about 830,000 distinct CDR3 sequences, 32% detected once. The sequencing here drew on cultured CD8+ T cells from PBMCs, taken from culture after CMV antigen stimulation. The receptors stem from a human donor in good health (CMV status not recorded). Some clones in this sample may be carry-over from other donors' samples.

The chain carries TRBV28 and TRBJ2-7; 9 bases fit TRBD1. The CDR3 loop spans 15 amino acids. Germline V gives CDR1 MDHEN, CDR2 SYDVKM. Trimming removed 2 bases from V and 3 bases from J; junction bases left unmatched: 5. In DNA, the CDR3 is TGTGCCAGCAGTTTAGGACAGGGGACTCTCTACGAGCAGTACGTC. It is translated as CASSLGQGTLYEQYV.

The rearrangement joins TRBV4-1 to TRBJ1-1; perhaps TRBD1 as D (6 bases). This CDR3 comprises 16 residues. Between the trimmed V and J ends, which lost 3 bases and 1 base, there was a span of 15 bases. Germline assignment: CDR1 MGHRA and CDR2 YSYEKL. The CDR3 region has the DNA TGCGCCAGCAGCCATCCCCGGACGGGGGCGAACACTGAAGCTTTCTTT. The encoded protein is CASSHPRTGANTEAFF.

This clonotype turned up a few times. V gene TRBV2 combines with J gene TRBJ1-1, with D perhaps matching TRBD1 (5 bases). The CDR3 is 10 residues long. The germline gives CDR1 SNHLY, CDR2 FYNNEI. Trimming took 10 bases from V and 8 from J, leaving 11 bases between them. The CDR3 spells CATSGREAFF. In DNA, the CDR3 is TGTGCCACCTCGGGACGAGAAGCTTTCTTT.

The genes are TRBV6-1 and TRBJ2-7; a weak D match, TRBD1 (6 bases). The CDR3 has 13 residues. Trimming stripped 11 bases from V and 2 bases from J, with 16 bases between. Germline loops: CDR1 MNHNS, CDR2 SASEGT. CDR3: CAAARGLTYEQYF. The CDR3 bases are TGTGCCGCCGCCAGGGGCCTCACCTACGAGCAGTACTTC.

This clonotype was counted a few times. The chain links TRBV7-2 to TRBJ1-2; a weak D match, TRBD1 (6 bases). The V end was cut by 2 bases, the J end by 5 bases, with 12 bases between. CDR1 and CDR2 from the germline V gene are SGHTA and FQGNSA. This CDR3 is built from 14 residues. The CDR3 DNA follows: TGTGCCAGCAGCTTACGGTCTCAGGGGTATGGCTACACCTTC. Its translation is CASSLRSQGYGYTF.

As concerns this clonotype: This may be a read error: a much more frequent sequence differs by one nucleotide. The chain is built from TRBV7-2 and TRBJ2-3, with 12 positions matching TRBD2. Germline loops: CDR1 SGHTA, CDR2 FQGNSA. This CDR3 region has 15 residues. The CDR3 region has the DNA TGTGCCAGCGGCTTAGGGCTAGCGGGGGGGCACACGCAGTATTTT. As protein: CASGLGLAGGHTQYF.

This clonotype was picked up a small number of times. The genes are TRBV6-1 and TRBJ1-5; D remains unclear. Trimming left V 6 bases short and J 4 bases short, with 10 bases between. The CDR3 is made up of 13 amino acids. CDR1 and CDR2 (germline): MNHNS, SASEGT. The CDR3 coding sequence is TGTGCCAGCAGATCAACAGTTAATCAGCCCCAGCATTTT. It encodes CASRSTVNQPQHF.

This clonotype was seen only once. This chain joins TRBV19 and TRBJ2-2; D gene ambiguous. Germline V gives CDR1 LNHDA, CDR2 SQIVND (reference sequence). The CDR3 has 12 amino acids. V was shortened by 1 base and J by 10 bases, with 7 bases between the two germline ends. As DNA, the CDR3 is TGTGCCAGTAGTATAGGAGGTCTGGAGCTGTTTTTT. Protein sequence: CASSIGGLELFF.

The V and J genes are TRBV12-3 or TRBV12-4 and TRBJ1-1; D not certain. The CDR3 sequence is 12 residues long. V gave up 5 bases and J gave up 5 bases, with 9 bases separating them. CDR3 sequence: CASSPWGTEAFF. DNA for the CDR3: TGTGCCAGCAGTCCGTGGGGAACTGAAGCTTTCTTT.

V usage is TRBV4-1 and J usage is TRBJ2-1, with 10 bases identical to TRBD1. The CDR3 extends over 16 amino acids. Losses at the gene ends were 4 bases for V and 0 bases for J; bases not matched to a gene: 3. Germline V gene sequence: CDR1 MGHRA, CDR2 YSYEKL. The CDR3 DNA follows: TGCGCCAGCAGCCCGACAGGGGGCGGCTCCTACAATGAGCAGTTCTTC. Amino acids: CASSPTGGGSYNEQFF.

CDR3 DNA: TGTGCCAGCAGCAACAGTCACACTGAAGCTTTCTTT. It yields the protein CASSNSHTEAFF. The genes are TRBV7-6 and TRBJ1-1, with no clear D. Germline V CDR1 and CDR2: SGHVS, FNYEAQ. The CDR3 has 12 residues. V lost 5 bases and J lost 3, with 7 bases in between.

This chain links TRBV28 with TRBJ1-5, with unresolved D. V was trimmed by 2 bases and J by 8 bases, leaving 10 bases between them. Germline CDR1 reads MDHEN; CDR2 reads SYDVKM. The CDR3 has 13 residues. For the CDR3, the DNA is TGTGCCAGCAGTTTAAGTGCGAATGAGCCCCAGCATTTT. This sequence encodes CASSLSANEPQHF.

This clonotype was recorded a few times. The chain is built from TRBV9 and TRBJ2-2; tentatively, D is TRBD1 or TRBD2 (5 bases each). Germline assignment: CDR1 SGDLS and CDR2 YYNGEE. Between the trimmed V and J ends, which lost 4 bases and 4 bases, there was a span of 20 bases. The CDR3 consists of 17 residues. CDR3 protein: CASSPSWGGSRTGELFF. The CDR3 DNA follows: TGTGCCAGCAGCCCCTCTTGGGGCGGGTCGCGCACCGGGGAGCTGTTTTTT.

This clonotype came up a few times. The chain employs TRBV2 and TRBJ1-1; TRBD1 matches 9 bases. J gave up 4 bases and V 2 bases, and 5 bases lay outside the gene matches. Per the germline V gene, CDR1 is SNHLY and CDR2 is FYNNEI. This CDR3 region has 15 residues. DNA of the CDR3: TGTGCCAGCAGTGAACGGTGGGACAGGGCCACTGAAGCTTTCTTT. It is translated as CASSERWDRATEAFF.

The genes are TRBV6-5 and TRBJ2-7, with TRBD1 identical over 7 bases. The CDR3 is made up of 15 amino acids. Trimming cost V 2 bases and J 0 bases; bases outside gene matches: 4. CDR1 and CDR2 from the germline V gene are MNHEY and SVGAGI. CDR3 residues: CASSYGTAFSYEQYF. CDR3 bases: TGTGCCAGCAGTTACGGGACAGCCTTCTCCTACGAGCAGTACTTC.

This chain uses TRBV2 with TRBJ2-7; D perhaps matches TRBD1 (6 bases). V gave up 5 bases and J gave up 1 base, with 9 bases separating them. The CDR3 loop spans 13 amino acids. Germline CDR1 reads SNHLY; CDR2 reads FYNNEI. In DNA, the CDR3 is TGTGCCAGCAGTTGGACAGCTTCCTACGAGCAGTACGTC. This gives the protein CASSWTASYEQYV.

This clonotype appeared many times. The V gene is TRBV19, the J gene TRBJ2-1, with a weak D call TRBD1 (5 bases). Germline V lookup: CDR1 LNHDA, CDR2 SQIVND (reference sequence). V was trimmed by 4 bases and J by 2 bases, leaving 6 bases between them. The CDR3 loop spans 13 amino acids. Here the CDR3 DNA reads TGTGCCAGTAGTACGACAGCCTACAATGAGCAGTTCTTC. It encodes CASSTTAYNEQFF.

The gene calls are TRBV6-2 or TRBV6-3 and TRBJ2-7, with D possibly TRBD1 on 5 matching bases. CDR1 is MNHEY and CDR2 is SVGEGT in the germline V gene. CDR3 length equals 14 residues. V dropped 6 bases and J dropped 0 bases, with 12 bases sitting between them. The CDR3 nucleotides read TGTGCCAGCAGAGGGGTAGAAAGCTCCTACGAGCAGTACGTC. It translates to CASRGVESSYEQYV.

This clonotype was counted a few times. CDR3: CASETGMNTGELFF. In DNA, the CDR3 is TGTGCCAGCGAGACAGGCATGAACACCGGGGAGCTGTTTTTT. The rearrangement joins TRBV12-3 or TRBV12-4 to TRBJ2-2, with D possibly being TRBD1 (6 bases). Deletions cut 8 bases from V and 1 base from J, with 11 bases between. CDR3 length equals 14 residues.

This sequence joins TRBV27 and TRBJ1-1; 9 bases are a match to TRBD1. CDR1 MNHEY and CDR2 SMNVEV come from the germline V gene (reference sequence). J was trimmed by 6 bases and V by 2 bases; bases with no gene match: 4. There are 14 residues in the CDR3. The CDR3 DNA is TGTGCCAGCAGTTTACTGGACAGGGGCGCTGAAGCTTTCTTT. Translation gives CASSLLDRGAEAFF.